These 4 T cell receptor beta chains came from one sample sequenced in a study of cytomegalovirus exposure and HLA in healthy donors. TCRdb's table, derived via immunoSEQ multiplex PCR, lists solely in-frame clones and lacks some. This table holds around 300,000 clones, 86% found once. The sample consisted of PBMCs. The receptors originated from a young woman in good health and CMV-seronegative.

The chain recombines TRBV9 with TRBJ1-5; TRBD1 is a possible D gene (5 bases). V lost 0 bases and J lost 5, with 6 bases in between. The length of the CDR3 is 13 residues. Germline V CDR1 and CDR2: SGDLS, YYNGEE. CDR3 sequence reads: CASSVEGDQPQHF. The CDR3 bases are TGTGCCAGCAGCGTAGAAGGGGATCAGCCCCAGCATTTT.

The V and J genes are TRBV6-1 and TRBJ2-5; the match to TRBD1 covers 7 bases. Trimming removed 4 bases from V and 0 bases from J; junction bases left unmatched: 8. Germline CDR1 and CDR2: MNHNS and SASEGT. The CDR3 runs to 16 residues. CDR3 sequence (DNA): TGTGCCAGCAGTGTCACCCCGACAGGGTACCAAGAGACCCAGTACTTC. Its translation: CASSVTPTGYQETQYF.

V is TRBV5-6 and J is TRBJ2-1; 13 nucleotides line up with TRBD2. V lost 4 bases to trimming and J lost 3 bases; unmatched junction nucleotides: 7. The CDR3 runs to 17 residues. Germline V gives CDR1 SGHDT, CDR2 YYEEEE. The chain's CDR3 is CASSGETSGGNYNEQFF. The CDR3 DNA follows: TGTGCCAGCAGCGGGGAGACTAGCGGGGGGAACTACAATGAGCAGTTCTTC. The whole variable domain, remainder taken from reference TRBV5-6 and TRBJ2-1, is DAGVTQSPTHLIKTRGQQVTLRCSPKSGHDTVSWYQQALGQGPQFIFQYYEEEERQRGNFPDRFSGHQFPNYSSELNVNALLLGDSALYLCASSGETSGGNYNEQFFGPGTRLTVL.

V gene TRBV6-6 combines with J gene TRBJ2-7; 10 nucleotides align to TRBD1. After removal of 0 bases from V and 3 bases from J, the junction contained 5 bases not matched to a gene. Per germline, CDR1 MNHNY and CDR2 SVGAGI (reference sequence). CDR3 length: 16 residues. The CDR3 sequence is CASSYSPGQGHYEQYF. In DNA form, the CDR3 reads TGTGCCAGCAGTTACTCTCCGGGACAGGGGCACTACGAGCAGTACTTC.